A selection of T cell receptor beta chains follows, all from one sample in a study of T cell responses to AZD1222 COVID-19 vaccine. Assay: immunoSEQ multiplex PCR; the TCRdb copy retains only in-frame clones and omits some. The data contain about 130,000 clones, approximately 90% of them seen just once; the ten biggest clones take up about 7.1%. This sample comprised peripheral blood, obtained on day 0 of AZD1222 vaccination. These receptors were obtained from an adult in good health. Both conserved end residues are part of each CDR3. The D gene is left open where the match is weak. Expanded clones are given a class, and other clones once, few, many or no size at all.

D,J,V,size,DNA,CDR3
TRBD1,TRBJ2-7,TRBV12-5,once,TGTGCTAGTGGTTTGGTACTGGGACAGGGGATCGTCTACGAGCAGTACTTC,CASGLVLGQGIVYEQYF
TRBD1,TRBJ1-6,TRBV7-6,NA,TGTGCCAGCAGCTTAGGGGGGACAGGGAGGAATTCACCCCTCCACTTT,CASSLGGTGRNSPLHF
TRBD2,TRBJ2-7,TRBV11-2,NA,TGTGCCAGCAGCTTCCGGGGGAGGGCTGGCAACGAGCAGTACTTC,CASSFRGRAGNEQYF
NA,TRBJ2-3,TRBV9,NA,TGTGCCAGCAACTTGGATGCAGGGGGCACAGATACGCAGTATTTT,CASNLDAGGTDTQYF
NA,TRBJ1-4,TRBV4-2,NA,TGTGCCAGCAGCCAAGAGAGACTGTTAAGGGAAAAACTGTTTTTT,CASSQERLLREKLFF
NA,TRBJ1-1,TRBV19,NA,TGTGCCAGTAAGGCGACGCAGGGCACTGAAGCTTTCTTT,CASKATQGTEAFF
NA,TRBJ1-2,TRBV19,NA,TGTGCCAGTAGTATAGACTCCAGGGACCTCATCTATGGCTACACCTTC,CASSIDSRDLIYGYTF
NA,TRBJ2-2,TRBV7-2,NA,TGTGCCAGCAGCTTACTGGGGGAGCTGTTTTTT,CASSLLGELFF
NA,TRBJ1-4,TRBV7-2,NA,TGTGCCAGCAGCCCCTATGAAGGGGGGGAAGGGGAAAAACTGTTTTTT,CASSPYEGGEGEKLFF
NA,TRBJ1-3,TRBV6-5,once,TGTGCCAGCAGTTACTCCCGGACCTCCGGAAACACCATATATTTT,CASSYSRTSGNTIYF
TRBD2,TRBJ2-3,TRBV4-3,NA,TGCGCCAGCAGCCGCCAGTCGAGCGGGGGGGCAGATACGCAGTATTTT,CASSRQSSGGADTQYF
NA,TRBJ1-5,TRBV6-6,NA,TGTGCCAGCAGTTACCGCAATAGCAATCAGCCCCAGCATTTT,CASSYRNSNQPQHF
TRBD1,TRBJ2-2,TRBV4-2,few,TGTGCCAGCAGCCAGGACCGACAGGGAGCCAACACCGGGGAGCTGTTTTTT,CASSQDRQGANTGELFF
NA,TRBJ2-1,TRBV6-5,NA,TGTGCCAGCAGTCCAATGTTGAGCAGGGAGCAGTTCTTC,CASSPMLSREQFF
NA,TRBJ1-5,TRBV5-4,once,TGTGCCAGCAGCTTGGCCTCAAGCAATCAGCCCCAGCATTTT,CASSLASSNQPQHF
NA,TRBJ1-6,TRBV6-5,NA,TGTGCCAGCAGTTACTTGGGACTACGGTGGAGCTTT,CASSYLGLRWSF
NA,TRBJ1-5,TRBV5-1,NA,TGCGCCAGCAGCTTCGATGGTAATCAGCCCCAGCATTTT,CASSFDGNQPQHF
TRBD1,TRBJ2-7,TRBV29-1,NA,TGCAGCGTCCGGACAGGCTACGAGCAGTACTTC,CSVRTGYEQYF
NA,TRBJ1-2,TRBV5-8,once,TGTGCCAGCAGGGGGGTCTACTATGGCTACACCTTC,CASRGVYYGYTF
NA,TRBJ2-1,TRBV27,NA,TGTGCCAGCAAACAGGAGAATTACAATGAGCAGTTCTTC,CASKQENYNEQFF
NA,TRBJ2-2,TRBV5-1,once,TGCGCCAGCAGCTTAGCGGCGAACACCGGGGAGCTGTTTTTT,CASSLAANTGELFF
TRBD2,TRBJ2-4,TRBV6-1,NA,TGTGCCAGCAGTGAAGCACCCACAGCGGGGGGGCGAGACATTCAGTACTTC,CASSEAPTAGGRDIQYF
NA,TRBJ1-2,TRBV5-1,NA,TGCGCCAGCAGCTTGGGTACAGGTTCCCCGGGATTGACTAACTATGGCTACACCTTC,CASSLGTGSPGLTNYGYTF
NA,TRBJ2-2,TRBV6-5,NA,TGTGCCAGACAGGGCTTCGGCACCGGGGAGCTGTTTTTT,CARQGFGTGELFF
NA,TRBJ1-2,TRBV18,NA,TGTGCCAGCTCACCATTGGTAGGGGGAACAGGCACAAGCCCGTTGATTCACTTC,CASSPLVGGTGTSPLIHF